The entry below describes one T cell receptor beta chain. Antigen unknown. The CDR3 end falls 3 residues outside the read, so it is completed with the germline J gene. Germline CDR1 is SGHVS and CDR2 is FQNEAQ. The CDR3 covers 17 residues. V was clipped by 4 bases and J by 2 bases; unmatched bases: 8. The source of the sample is a study of Tregs in tolerant kidney transplant recipients. Study-level findings and limits: Changing PCR primers prevented nucleotide comparison between some patients' samples. Validation in larger populations is needed because few patients were studied.

Only in-frame clones appear in the TCRdb table, and some are missing; sequencing was by immunoSEQ multiplex PCR. This sample carries fewer than 40,000 clones, with approximately 7.3% going to the ten biggest clones. The sample in question was CD8+ T cells from blood, obtained before the transplant. The chain joins TRBV7-8 to TRBJ2-1; 10 bases align to TRBD2. The clonotype originates from a human donor who received a combined kidney and bone marrow transplant. CDR3 loop: CASSSVSSGGAYNEQFF. The CDR3 bases that were read are TGTGCCAGCAGCTCGGTGTCTAGCGGGGGTGCCTACAATGAG.